This TCR beta chain was documented in a study of T cells in localized non-small cell lung cancer. Trimming stripped 2 bases from V and 9 bases from J, with 18 bases between. From germline, CDR1 is SGHNT and CDR2 YENEEA. The CDR3 is made up of 15 amino acids. In this sample, this clone is medium-sized. What it binds is not known. Findings of the study overall: Highest T cell clonality was seen in uninvolved adjacent lung, surpassing that measured in tumor. Heterogeneity remains possible because sequencing was limited to only one tumor region.

The assay was immunoSEQ multiplex PCR, and TCRdb's table has in-frame clones only and misses some. This repertoire shows several thousand clones, around 40% found once; its top ten account for about 7.8%. Sample: lung tumor tissue, taken before any cancer treatment. This receptor was taken from a man aged 35-75 years with stage III lung adenocarcinoma. The chain recombines TRBV11-3 with TRBJ2-3, with D possibly being TRBD1 (6 bases). CDR3 amino acids: CASSLLGPSRGTQYF. CDR3 coding DNA: TGTGCCAGCAGCTTATTGGGGCCGTCTAGGGGGACGCAGTATTTT.